The 14 T cell receptor beta chains presented below share a single source sample, sequenced in a study of PD-1 blockade in classical Hodgkin lymphoma. Method: immunoSEQ multiplex PCR; TCRdb's copy keeps in-frame clones and lacks some. The data contain some 100,000 clones, just under 95% of them singletons. Exposure to brentuximab vedotin varied, and each patient had relapsed following autologous stem cell transplantation. The sequencing here drew on peripheral blood mononuclear cells (PBMCs), taken at baseline. These receptors were taken from a human donor with classical Hodgkin lymphoma.

The chain is built from TRBV11-2 and TRBJ1-4; 7 positions agree with TRBD1. The CDR3 covers 15 residues. The V segment lost 5 bases and the J segment 7 bases; nucleotides outside the gene matches: 10. Germline V CDR1 and CDR2: SGHAT, FQNNGV. CDR3 nucleotide sequence: TGTGCCAGCAGCCTAGGACAGGTGGGGAGTGAAAAACTGTTTTTT. The encoded protein is CASSLGQVGSEKLFF.

This clone has more than one count but fewer than ten. The chain combines TRBV5-1 with TRBJ2-2; 7 bases align to TRBD1. The CDR3 sequence is 16 residues long. Germline CDR1 SGHRS, CDR2 YFSETQ. The J segment lost 2 bases and the V segment lost 2 bases, leaving 6 bases of the junction unmatched. CDR3 residues: CASSFTGALNTGELFF. CDR3 in DNA: TGCGCCAGCAGCTTCACAGGGGCCCTCAACACCGGGGAGCTGTTTTTT.

The chain links TRBV14 to TRBJ2-7; tentatively, D is TRBD1 (5 bases). The CDR3 is made up of 13 amino acids. Germline V gives CDR1 SGHDN, CDR2 FVKESK. V was pared by 1 base and J by 6 bases, with 10 bases between. The CDR3 sequence: CASSQGGWVEQYF. The DNA of the CDR3 is TGTGCCAGCAGCCAAGGGGGCTGGGTCGAGCAGTACTTC. The whole variable domain, remainder taken from reference TRBV14 and TRBJ2-7, is EAGVTQFPSHSVIEKGQTVTLRCDPISGHDNLYWYRRVMGKEIKFLLHFVKESKQDESGMPNNRFLAERTGGTYSTLKVQPAELEDSGVYFCASSQGGWVEQYFGPGTRLTVT.

The V gene is TRBV27, the J gene TRBJ1-2, with D possibly TRBD1 on 5 matching bases. Germline V CDR1 and CDR2: MNHEY, SMNVEV (reference sequence). V was cut by 3 bases and J by 1 base, with 12 bases left in between. The CDR3 extends over 15 amino acids. The CDR3, as DNA: TGTGCCAGCAGTTTGGGACGAGGATTTAACTATGGCTACACCTTC. Protein: CASSLGRGFNYGYTF.

The chain is built from TRBV28 and TRBJ2-5; D may be TRBD2 (5 bases). V was clipped by 7 bases and J by 2 bases, with 14 bases between them. Per germline, CDR1 MDHEN and CDR2 SYDVKM. The CDR3 contains 14 residues. The CDR3 sequence: CASTRRALQETQYF. The DNA of the CDR3 is TGTGCCAGCACCCGGCGGGCCTTACAAGAGACCCAGTACTTC.

This chain links TRBV5-1 with TRBJ2-7, with 8 bases aligning to TRBD1. The CDR3 spans 16 residues. The germline V gene encodes CDR1 SGHRS and CDR2 YFSETQ. With 4 bases clipped from V and 4 bases from J, the junction kept 13 bases outside the gene matches. The CDR3 spells CASSRGQTGVWYEQYF. DNA for the CDR3: TGCGCCAGCAGCCGAGGCCAGACAGGGGTTTGGTACGAGCAGTACTTC. The entire variable domain, with the rest obtained from reference TRBV5-1 and TRBJ2-7, is as follows: KAGVTQTPRYLIKTRGQQVTLSCSPISGHRSVSWYQQTPGQGLQFLFEYFSETQRNKGNFPGRFSGRQFSNSRSEMNVSTLELGDSALYLCASSRGQTGVWYEQYFGPGTRLTVT.

The chain uses TRBV6-5 and TRBJ1-2; TRBD1 might be the D (5 bases). Germline V lookup: CDR1 MNHEY, CDR2 SVGAGI. V was cut by 6 bases and J by 2 bases, with 7 bases left in between. The CDR3 sequence is 12 residues long. DNA for the CDR3: TGTGCCAGCAGAAGACAGAACTATGGCTACACCTTC. It yields the protein CASRRQNYGYTF.

The chain recombines TRBV12-5 with TRBJ2-7, with 11 bases fitting TRBD2. Germline lookup yields CDR1 LGHNT and CDR2 FRNRAP. The V segment lost 2 bases and the J segment 5 bases; nucleotides outside the gene matches: 17. The CDR3 runs 19 residues. The CDR3 coding sequence is TGTGCTAGTGGTTTGACCCGGAGAGGGCTAGCGGGAGGCGTAGACGAGCAGTACTTC. It is translated as CASGLTRRGLAGGVDEQYF.

The chain combines TRBV5-6 with TRBJ1-2; 11 bases are a match to TRBD1. Looked up from germline, CDR1 is SGHDT and CDR2 is YYEEEE. Unmatched junction bases numbered 6, after V lost 4 bases and J lost 4 bases. This CDR3 region has 15 residues. The CDR3 is CASSGGQGVGYGYTF. CDR3 nucleotides: TGTGCCAGCAGCGGGGGACAGGGGGTAGGCTATGGCTACACCTTC.

CDR3 bases: TGTGCCAGCAGCCCAGAACCGGGACTAGCGGGAGGTCTGATGGGCGGGGAGCTGTTTTTT. Translating it yields CASSPEPGLAGGLMGGELFF. The chain couples TRBV4-2 to TRBJ2-2; 15 bases align to TRBD2. Trimming took 4 bases from V and 7 from J; bases not matched to a gene: 16. Germline V lookup: CDR1 LGHNA, CDR2 YNFKEQ. The CDR3 sequence is 20 residues long.

This clone was seen once. This chain uses TRBV29-1 with TRBJ2-2, with 7 bases that match TRBD1. Germline values: CDR1 SQVTM, CDR2 ANQGSEA. The CDR3 totals 13 residues. V lost 6 bases and J lost 0; bases outside the gene matches: 1. CDR3 nucleotides: TGCAGCGTAGACAGGGCGAACACCGGGGAGCTGTTTTTT. Amino acid sequence: CSVDRANTGELFF.

The chain combines TRBV4-1 with TRBJ2-1, with TRBD1 as a possible D gene (6 bases). With 5 bases removed from V and 0 bases from J, the gap between germline ends came to 14 bases. Germline V gene sequence: CDR1 MGHRA, CDR2 YSYEKL. There are 16 residues in the CDR3. The CDR3 DNA reads as TGCGCCAGCAGCTCTCGACAGGACCCCTCCTACAATGAGCAGTTCTTC. Translated, it gives CASSSRQDPSYNEQFF.

CDR3 amino acids: CASSFTTGASGSSNEQFF. As DNA, the CDR3 is TGTGCCAGCAGTTTCACCACCGGGGCTAGCGGGAGTAGCAATGAGCAGTTCTTC. The chain couples TRBV28 to TRBJ2-1, with 10 bases identical to TRBD2. V was pared by 3 bases and J by 6 bases, with 14 bases of the junction left unmatched. Germline-derived CDR1 and CDR2 are MDHEN and SYDVKM. The CDR3 has 18 amino acids.

The table lists this clone with a count of one. At one boundary the junction diverges from the germline segment, which might be a read error. The CDR3 protein is CASSKDRVIVF. CDR3 bases: TGCGCCAGCAGCAAGGACCGGGTCATCGTCTTC. The chain uses TRBV5-1 and TRBJ2-1; D is unresolved. The CDR3 extends over 11 amino acids. Germline CDR1 reads SGHRS; CDR2 reads YFSETQ.